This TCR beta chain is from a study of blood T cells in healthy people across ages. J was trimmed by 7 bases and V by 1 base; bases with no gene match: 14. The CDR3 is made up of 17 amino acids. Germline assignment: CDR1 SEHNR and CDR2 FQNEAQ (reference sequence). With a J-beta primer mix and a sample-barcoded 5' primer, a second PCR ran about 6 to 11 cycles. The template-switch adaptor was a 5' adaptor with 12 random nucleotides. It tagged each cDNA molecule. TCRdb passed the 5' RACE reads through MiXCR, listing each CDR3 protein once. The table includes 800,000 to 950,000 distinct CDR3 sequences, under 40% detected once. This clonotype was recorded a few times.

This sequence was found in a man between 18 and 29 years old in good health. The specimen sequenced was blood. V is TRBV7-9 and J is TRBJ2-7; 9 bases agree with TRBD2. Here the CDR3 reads CASSLGLRGGSYNEQYF. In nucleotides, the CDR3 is TGTGCCAGCAGCTTAGGTTTGCGGGGGGGCTCGTACAATGAGCAGTACTTC.